These 7 T cell receptor beta chains came from one sample sequenced in a study of CD8 T cells in Susac syndrome. Reverse transcription of roughly 0.5 to 1 ug RNA was carried out with random hexamers. TCRdb re-derived calls from the immunoSEQ multiplex PCR reads in MiXCR, one entry per CDR3 protein. The sample records some 140,000 distinct CDR3 sequences, over 90% being singletons. Sequenced: CD8+ T cells from PBMCs. These receptors all stem from a human donor with Susac syndrome.

The chain links TRBV25-1 to TRBJ2-4; D is perhaps TRBD1 or TRBD2 (6 bases each). Germline assignment: CDR1 MGHDK and CDR2 SYGVNS. The CDR3 runs 20 residues. V lost 2 bases, J lost 1 base, and 24 bases lay in between. The CDR3 DNA sequence: TGTGCCAGCAGTGAACCAACAGTGATTAAGGGGGGTTCGGCCAAAAACATTCAGTACTTC. It yields the protein CASSEPTVIKGGSAKNIQYF.

V gene TRBV10-3 combines with J gene TRBJ1-1; TRBD1 matches at 7 bases. CDR1 and CDR2 from the germline V gene are ENHRY and SYGVKD. The V segment lost 0 bases and the J segment 1 base; nucleotides outside the gene matches: 23. This CDR3 comprises 22 residues. The CDR3 region has the DNA TGTGCCATCAGTGAGTCGGGGAACAGGGGCCCACCCAGAACACTGAAGAACACTGAAGCTTTCTTT. Protein sequence: CAISESGNRGPPRTLKNTEAFF.

The CDR3 loop reads CASSVGTKGAYGYTF. In DNA, the CDR3 is TGTGCCAGCAGCGTAGGTACGAAAGGCGCCTATGGCTACACCTTC. This chain connects TRBV9 to TRBJ1-2, with unresolved D. Trimming removed 0 bases at V and 4 bases at J, with 13 bases between. CDR1 and CDR2 from the germline V gene are SGDLS and YYNGEE. There are 15 residues in the CDR3.

The chain is built from TRBV29-1 and TRBJ2-7; D is perhaps TRBD1 (7 bases). The length of the CDR3 is 14 residues. Germline V gene data show CDR1 as SQVTM and CDR2 as ANQGSEA. Trimming removed 3 bases from V and 0 bases from J, with 12 bases in between. CDR3 sequence: CSVEEGASSYEQYF. In DNA form, the CDR3 reads TGCAGCGTTGAGGAGGGGGCTAGCTCCTACGAGCAGTACTTC.

The rearrangement joins TRBV15 to TRBJ2-5, with D maybe TRBD2 (6 bases). Trimming shortened V by 2 bases and J by 2 bases, and 15 bases separated the two germline ends. The CDR3 covers 16 residues. CDR1 LNHNV and CDR2 YYDKDF come from the germline V gene (reference sequence). The CDR3 DNA is TGTGCCACCAGCAGATTGGGCGTAGCGGATCAAGAGACCCAGTACTTC. Translated, it gives CATSRLGVADQETQYF.

The chain carries TRBV19 and TRBJ2-5; 9 bases fit TRBD1. Germline-derived CDR1 and CDR2 are LNHDA and SQIVND (reference sequence). The V segment lost 5 bases and the J segment 5 bases; nucleotides outside the gene matches: 12. The CDR3 contains 16 residues. The CDR3 DNA reads as TGTGCCAGTAGTTCCTTTCCGGGACAGGGAACGGAGACCCAGTACTTC. Translating it yields CASSSFPGQGTETQYF.

The chain couples TRBV5-1 to TRBJ1-1; D uncertain. Deletions cut 0 bases from V and 3 bases from J, with 6 bases between. CDR1 is SGHRS and CDR2 is YFSETQ in the germline V gene. CDR3 size: 13 residues. The CDR3 is CASSLDGDTEAFF. The DNA of the CDR3 is TGCGCCAGCAGCTTGGATGGGGACACTGAAGCTTTCTTT.